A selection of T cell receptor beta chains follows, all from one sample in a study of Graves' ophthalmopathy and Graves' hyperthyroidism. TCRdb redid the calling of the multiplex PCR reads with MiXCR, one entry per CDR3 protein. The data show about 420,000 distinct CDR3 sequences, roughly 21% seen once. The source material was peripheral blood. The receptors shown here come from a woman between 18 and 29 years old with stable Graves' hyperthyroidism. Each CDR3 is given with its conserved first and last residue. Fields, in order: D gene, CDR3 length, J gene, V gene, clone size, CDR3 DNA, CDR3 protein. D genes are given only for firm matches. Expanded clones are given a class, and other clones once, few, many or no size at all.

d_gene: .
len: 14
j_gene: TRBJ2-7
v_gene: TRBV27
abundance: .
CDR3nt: TGTGCCAGCAGTTTACTCCCATATGGTGAGGAGCAGTACTTC
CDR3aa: CASSLLPYGEEQYF

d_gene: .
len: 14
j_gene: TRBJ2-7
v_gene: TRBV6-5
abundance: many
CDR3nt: TGTGTCAGCAGTTACTCGCGCGGCCTCGGCGAGCAGTACTTC
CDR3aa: CVSSYSRGLGEQYF

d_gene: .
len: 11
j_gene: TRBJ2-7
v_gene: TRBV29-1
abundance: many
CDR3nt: TGCAGCGTTGAAGATGCCTACGAGCAGTACTTC
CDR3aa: CSVEDAYEQYF

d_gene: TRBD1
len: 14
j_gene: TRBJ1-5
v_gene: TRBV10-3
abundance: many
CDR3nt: TGTGCCATCAGAGAAGGACAGGGAAATCAGCCCCAGCATTTT
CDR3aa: CAIREGQGNQPQHF

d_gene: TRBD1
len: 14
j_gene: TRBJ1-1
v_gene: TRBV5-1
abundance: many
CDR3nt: TGCGCCAGCAGCTCTACAGGGGGGAGCACTGAAGCTTTCTTT
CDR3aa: CASSSTGGSTEAFF

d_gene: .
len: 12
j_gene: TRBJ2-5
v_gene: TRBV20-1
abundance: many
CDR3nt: TGCAGTGCAACGACAGATCAAGAGACCCAGTACTTC
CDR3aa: CSATTDQETQYF

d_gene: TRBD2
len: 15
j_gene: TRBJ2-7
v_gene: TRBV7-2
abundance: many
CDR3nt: TGTGCCAGCAGCCCGACCAGGACTAGCATGTACGAGCAGTACTTC
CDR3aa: CASSPTRTSMYEQYF

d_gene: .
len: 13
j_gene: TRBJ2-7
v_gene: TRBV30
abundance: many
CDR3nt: TGTGCCTGGACAGGGTCCGGGTCCTACGAGCAGTACTTC
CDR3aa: CAWTGSGSYEQYF

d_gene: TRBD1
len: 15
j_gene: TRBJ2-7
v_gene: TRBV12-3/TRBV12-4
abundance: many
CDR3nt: TGTGCCAGCAGTTTAGGGACAGGGAGTAAGTACGAGCAGTACTTC
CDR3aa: CASSLGTGSKYEQYF

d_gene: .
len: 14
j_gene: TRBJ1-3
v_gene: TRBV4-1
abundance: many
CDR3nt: TGCGCCAGCAGGCAAGGGCCAGCTGGAAACACCATATATTTT
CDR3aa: CASRQGPAGNTIYF

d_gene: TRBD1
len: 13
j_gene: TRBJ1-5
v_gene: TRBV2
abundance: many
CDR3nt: TGTGCCAGCAGAGACAGGGAGGATCAGCCCCAGCATTTT
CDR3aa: CASRDREDQPQHF

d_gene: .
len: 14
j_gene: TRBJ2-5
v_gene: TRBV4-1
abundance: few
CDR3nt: TGCGCCAGCAGCTCCCAGTTCTACCAAGAGACCCAGTACTTC
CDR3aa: CASSSQFYQETQYF

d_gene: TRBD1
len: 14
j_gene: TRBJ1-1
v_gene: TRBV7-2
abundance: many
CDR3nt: TGTGCCAGCAGCTTTGCAGGGGGCTACACTGAAGCTTTCTTT
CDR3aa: CASSFAGGYTEAFF

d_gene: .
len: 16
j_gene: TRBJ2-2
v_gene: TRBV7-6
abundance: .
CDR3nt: TGTGCCAGCAGCCTCAGGGATACGGGGAACACCGGGGAGCTGTTTTTT
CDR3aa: CASSLRDTGNTGELFF

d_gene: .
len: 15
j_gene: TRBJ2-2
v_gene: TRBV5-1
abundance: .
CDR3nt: TGCGCCAGCAGTCGGGACCAGAGGGGAGCCGGGGAGCTGTTTTTT
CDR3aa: CASSRDQRGAGELFF

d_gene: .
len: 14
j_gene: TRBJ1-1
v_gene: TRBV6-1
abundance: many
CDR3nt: TGTGCCAGCAGTGCTGGACAGTGGAACACTGAAGCTTTCTTT
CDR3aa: CASSAGQWNTEAFF

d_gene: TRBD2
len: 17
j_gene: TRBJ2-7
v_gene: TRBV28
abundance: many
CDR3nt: TGTGCCAGCAGCCAAAGGTATTGGACTAGCGGGAGGAACGAGCAGTACTTC
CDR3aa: CASSQRYWTSGRNEQYF

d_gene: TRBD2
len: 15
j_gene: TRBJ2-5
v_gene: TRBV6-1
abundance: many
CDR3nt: TGTGCCAGCAGTGGACTAGCGGGAGTTGGTGAGACCCAGTACTTC
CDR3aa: CASSGLAGVGETQYF

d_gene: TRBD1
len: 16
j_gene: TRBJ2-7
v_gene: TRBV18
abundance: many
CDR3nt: TGTGCCAGCTCAAAGGACAGGGCGGGGACGGGCTACGAGCAGTACTTC
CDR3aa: CASSKDRAGTGYEQYF

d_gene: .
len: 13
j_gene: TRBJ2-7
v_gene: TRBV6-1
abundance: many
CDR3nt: TGTGCCAGCAGCAACCGGGACGTACGTGAGCAGTACTTC
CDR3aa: CASSNRDVREQYF

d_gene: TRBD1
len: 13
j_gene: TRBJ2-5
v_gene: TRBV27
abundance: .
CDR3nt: TGTGCCAGCAGTTCACAGGGGGTGGAGACCCAGTACTTC
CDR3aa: CASSSQGVETQYF

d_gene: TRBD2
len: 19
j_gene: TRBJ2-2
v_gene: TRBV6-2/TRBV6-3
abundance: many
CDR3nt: TGTGCCAGCAGCCGACGACTAGCGGGAGGCCGATCGAACACCGGGGAGCTGCTTTTT
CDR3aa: CASSRRLAGGRSNTGELLF

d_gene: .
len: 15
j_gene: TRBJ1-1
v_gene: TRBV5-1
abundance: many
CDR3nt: TGCGCCAGCAGCCAAGGCCTAATTCAAGGCACTGAAGCTTTCTTT
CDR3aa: CASSQGLIQGTEAFF

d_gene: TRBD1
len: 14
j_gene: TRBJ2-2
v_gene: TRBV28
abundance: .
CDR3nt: TGTGCCGGAAAAGGACAGGGGGCTACCGGGGAGCTGTTTTTT
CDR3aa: CAGKGQGATGELFF

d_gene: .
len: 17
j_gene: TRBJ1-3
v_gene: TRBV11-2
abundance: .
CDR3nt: TGTGCCAGCAGCTTAGTTGGGCCGGTCATCTCTGGAAACACCATATATTTT
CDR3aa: CASSLVGPVISGNTIYF

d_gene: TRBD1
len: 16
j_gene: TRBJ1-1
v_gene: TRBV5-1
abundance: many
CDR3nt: TGCGCCAGCAGCAAGAAACAGGGGGCCTTTTTCACTGAAGCTTTCTTT
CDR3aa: CASSKKQGAFFTEAFF

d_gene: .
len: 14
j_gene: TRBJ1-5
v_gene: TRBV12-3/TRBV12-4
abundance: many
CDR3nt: TGTGCCAGCACCGAGGGGGGGGGCGGTCAGCCCCAGCATTTT
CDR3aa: CASTEGGGGQPQHF